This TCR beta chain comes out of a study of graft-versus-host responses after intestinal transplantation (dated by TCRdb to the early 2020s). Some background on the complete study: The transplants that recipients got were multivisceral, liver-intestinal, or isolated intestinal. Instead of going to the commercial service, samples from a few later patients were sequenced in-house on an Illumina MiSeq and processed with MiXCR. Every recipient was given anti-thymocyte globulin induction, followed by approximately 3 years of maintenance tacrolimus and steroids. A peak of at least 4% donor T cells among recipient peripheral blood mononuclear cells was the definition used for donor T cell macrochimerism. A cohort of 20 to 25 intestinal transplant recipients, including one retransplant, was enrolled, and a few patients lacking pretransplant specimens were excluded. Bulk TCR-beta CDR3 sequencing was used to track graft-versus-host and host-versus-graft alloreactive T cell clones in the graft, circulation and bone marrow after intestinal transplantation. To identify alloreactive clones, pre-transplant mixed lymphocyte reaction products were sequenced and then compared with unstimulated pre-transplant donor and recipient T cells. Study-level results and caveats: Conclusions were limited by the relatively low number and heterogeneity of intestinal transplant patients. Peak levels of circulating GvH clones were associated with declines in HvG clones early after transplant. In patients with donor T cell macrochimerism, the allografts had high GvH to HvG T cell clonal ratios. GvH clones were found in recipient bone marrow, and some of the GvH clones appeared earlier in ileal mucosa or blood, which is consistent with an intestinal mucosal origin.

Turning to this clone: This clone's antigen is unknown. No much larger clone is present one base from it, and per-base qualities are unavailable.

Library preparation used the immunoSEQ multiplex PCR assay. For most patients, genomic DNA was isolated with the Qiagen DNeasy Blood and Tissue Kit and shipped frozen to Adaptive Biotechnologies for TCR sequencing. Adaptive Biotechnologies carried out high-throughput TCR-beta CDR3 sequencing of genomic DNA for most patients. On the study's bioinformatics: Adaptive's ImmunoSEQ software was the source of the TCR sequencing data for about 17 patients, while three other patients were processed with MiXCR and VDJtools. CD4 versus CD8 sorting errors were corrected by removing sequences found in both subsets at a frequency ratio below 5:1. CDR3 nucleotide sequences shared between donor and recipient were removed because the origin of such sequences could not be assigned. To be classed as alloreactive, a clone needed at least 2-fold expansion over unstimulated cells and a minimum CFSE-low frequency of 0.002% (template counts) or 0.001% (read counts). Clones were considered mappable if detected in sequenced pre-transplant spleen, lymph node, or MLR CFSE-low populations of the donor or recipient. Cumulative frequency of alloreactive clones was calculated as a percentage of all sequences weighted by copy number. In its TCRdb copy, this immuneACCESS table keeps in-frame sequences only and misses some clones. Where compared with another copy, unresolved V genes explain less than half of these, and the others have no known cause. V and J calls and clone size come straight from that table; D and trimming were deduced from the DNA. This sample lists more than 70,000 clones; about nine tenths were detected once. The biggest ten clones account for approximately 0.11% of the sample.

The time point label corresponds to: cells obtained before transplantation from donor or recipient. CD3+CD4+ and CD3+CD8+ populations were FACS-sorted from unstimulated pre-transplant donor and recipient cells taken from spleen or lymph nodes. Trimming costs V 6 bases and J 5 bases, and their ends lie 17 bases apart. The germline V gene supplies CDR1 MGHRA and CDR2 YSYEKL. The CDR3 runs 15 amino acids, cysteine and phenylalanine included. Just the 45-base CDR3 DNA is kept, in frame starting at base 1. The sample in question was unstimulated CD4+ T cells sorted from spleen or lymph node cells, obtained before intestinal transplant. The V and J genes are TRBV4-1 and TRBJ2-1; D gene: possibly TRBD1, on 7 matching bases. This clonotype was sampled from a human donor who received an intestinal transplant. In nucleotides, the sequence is TGCGCCAGCAGGCGCCCGGCCAGGGGGGACAATGAGCAGTTCTTC. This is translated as CASRRPARGDNEQFF.